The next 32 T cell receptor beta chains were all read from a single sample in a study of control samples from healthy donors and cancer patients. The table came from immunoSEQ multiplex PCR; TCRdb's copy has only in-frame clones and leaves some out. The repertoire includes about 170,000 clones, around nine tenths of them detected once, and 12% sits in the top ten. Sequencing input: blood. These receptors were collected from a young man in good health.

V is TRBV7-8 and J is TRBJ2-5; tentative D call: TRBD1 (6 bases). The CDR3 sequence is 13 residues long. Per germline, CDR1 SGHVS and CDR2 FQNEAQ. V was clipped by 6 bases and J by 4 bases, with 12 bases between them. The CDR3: CASSYTGSETQYF. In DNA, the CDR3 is TGTGCCAGCAGTTATACAGGGTCAGAGACCCAGTACTTC.

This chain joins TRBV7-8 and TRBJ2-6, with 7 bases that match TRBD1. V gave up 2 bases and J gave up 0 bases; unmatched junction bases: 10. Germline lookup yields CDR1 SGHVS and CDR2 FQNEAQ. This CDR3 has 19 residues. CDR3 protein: CASSLFWDRGFSGANVLTF. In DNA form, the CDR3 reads TGTGCCAGCAGCTTATTTTGGGACAGAGGCTTCTCTGGGGCCAACGTCCTGACTTTC.

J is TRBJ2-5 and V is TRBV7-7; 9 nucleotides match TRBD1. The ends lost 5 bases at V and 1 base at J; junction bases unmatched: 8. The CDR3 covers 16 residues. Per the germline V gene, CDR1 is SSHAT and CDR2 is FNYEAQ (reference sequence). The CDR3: CASSTSGTGFQETQYF. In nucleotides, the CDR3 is TGTGCCAGCAGCACGTCCGGGACAGGGTTCCAAGAGACCCAGTACTTC.

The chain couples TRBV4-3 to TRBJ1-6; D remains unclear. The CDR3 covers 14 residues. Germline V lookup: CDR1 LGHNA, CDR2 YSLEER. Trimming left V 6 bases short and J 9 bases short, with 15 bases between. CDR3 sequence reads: CASSRGLEGSPLHF. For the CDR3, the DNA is TGCGCCAGCAGTCGCGGCCTGGAGGGTTCACCCCTCCACTTT.

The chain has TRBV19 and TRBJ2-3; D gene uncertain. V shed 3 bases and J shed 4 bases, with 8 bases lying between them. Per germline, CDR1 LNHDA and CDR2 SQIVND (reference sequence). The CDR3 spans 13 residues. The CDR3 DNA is TGTGCCAGTAGTATTGGCCCTGCAGATACGCAGTATTTT. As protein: CASSIGPADTQYF.

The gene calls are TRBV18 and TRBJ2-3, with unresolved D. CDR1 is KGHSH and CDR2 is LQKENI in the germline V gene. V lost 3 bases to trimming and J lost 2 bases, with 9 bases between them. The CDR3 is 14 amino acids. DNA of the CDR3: TGTGCCAGCTCACCGGACGGCAACACAGATACGCAGTATTTT. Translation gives CASSPDGNTDTQYF.

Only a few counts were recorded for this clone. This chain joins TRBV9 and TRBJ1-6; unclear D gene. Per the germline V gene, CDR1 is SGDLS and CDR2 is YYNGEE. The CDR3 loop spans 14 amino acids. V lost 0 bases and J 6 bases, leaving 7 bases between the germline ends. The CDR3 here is CASSVANSNSPLHF. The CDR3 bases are TGTGCCAGCAGCGTAGCGAATTCTAATTCACCCCTCCACTTT.

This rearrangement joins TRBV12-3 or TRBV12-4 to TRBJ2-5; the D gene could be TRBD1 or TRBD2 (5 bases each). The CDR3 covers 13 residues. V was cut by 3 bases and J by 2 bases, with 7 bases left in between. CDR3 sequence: CASSFWGQETQYF. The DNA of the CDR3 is TGTGCCAGCAGTTTTTGGGGGCAAGAGACCCAGTACTTC.

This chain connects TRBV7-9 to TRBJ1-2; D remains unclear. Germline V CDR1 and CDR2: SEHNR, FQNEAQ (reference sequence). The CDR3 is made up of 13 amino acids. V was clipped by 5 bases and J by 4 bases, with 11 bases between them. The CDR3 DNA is TGTGCCAGCAGCCCCCAAGGACTCTATGGCTACACCTTC. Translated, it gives CASSPQGLYGYTF. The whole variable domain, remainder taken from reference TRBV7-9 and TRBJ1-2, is DTGVSQNPRHKITKRGQNVTFRCDPISEHNRLYWYRQTLGQGPEFLTYFQNEAQLEKSRLLSDRFSAERPKGSFSTLEIQRTEQGDSAMYLCASSPQGLYGYTFGSGTRLTVV.

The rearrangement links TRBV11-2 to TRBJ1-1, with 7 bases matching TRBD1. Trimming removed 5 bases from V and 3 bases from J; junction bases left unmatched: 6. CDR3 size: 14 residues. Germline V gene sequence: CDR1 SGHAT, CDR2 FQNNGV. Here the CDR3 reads CASSLGTVYTEAFF. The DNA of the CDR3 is TGTGCCAGCAGCCTCGGGACAGTCTACACTGAAGCTTTCTTT.

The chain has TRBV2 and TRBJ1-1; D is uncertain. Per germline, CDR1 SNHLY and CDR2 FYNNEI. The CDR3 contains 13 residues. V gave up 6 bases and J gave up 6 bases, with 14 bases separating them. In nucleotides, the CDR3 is TGTGCCAGCAGGACCCCTAAGGTAGCTGAAGCTTTCTTT. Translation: CASRTPKVAEAFF.

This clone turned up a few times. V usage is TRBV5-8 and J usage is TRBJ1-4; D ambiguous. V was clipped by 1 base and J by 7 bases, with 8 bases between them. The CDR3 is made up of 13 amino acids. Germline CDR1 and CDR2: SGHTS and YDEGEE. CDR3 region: CASSLTGPEKLFF. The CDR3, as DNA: TGTGCCAGCAGCTTGACCGGGCCTGAAAAACTGTTTTTT.

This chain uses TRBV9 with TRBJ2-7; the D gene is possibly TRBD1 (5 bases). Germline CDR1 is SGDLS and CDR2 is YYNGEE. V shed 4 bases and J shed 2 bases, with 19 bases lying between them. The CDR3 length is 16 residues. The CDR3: CASSPRGTQLAYEQYF. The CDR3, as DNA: TGTGCCAGCAGCCCAAGGGGCACCCAACTGGCCTACGAGCAGTACTTC.

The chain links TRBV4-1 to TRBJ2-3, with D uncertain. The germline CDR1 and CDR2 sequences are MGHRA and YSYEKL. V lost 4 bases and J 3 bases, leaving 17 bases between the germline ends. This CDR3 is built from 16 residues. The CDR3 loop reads CASSPTGPIYTDTQYF. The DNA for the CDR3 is TGCGCCAGCAGCCCGACCGGGCCTATTTATACAGATACGCAGTATTTT.

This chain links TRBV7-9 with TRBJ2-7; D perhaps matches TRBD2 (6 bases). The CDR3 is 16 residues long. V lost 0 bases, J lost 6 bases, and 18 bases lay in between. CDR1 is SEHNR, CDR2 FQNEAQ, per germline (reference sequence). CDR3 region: CASSLALGLQGGEQYF. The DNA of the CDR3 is TGTGCCAGCAGCTTAGCCCTGGGGCTCCAGGGAGGCGAGCAGTACTTC.

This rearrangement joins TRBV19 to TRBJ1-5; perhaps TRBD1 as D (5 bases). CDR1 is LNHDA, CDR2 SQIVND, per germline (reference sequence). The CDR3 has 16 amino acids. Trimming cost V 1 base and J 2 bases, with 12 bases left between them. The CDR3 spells CASSIVGTGGNQPQHF. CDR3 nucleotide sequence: TGTGCCAGTAGTATAGTGGGTACAGGAGGCAATCAGCCCCAGCATTTT.

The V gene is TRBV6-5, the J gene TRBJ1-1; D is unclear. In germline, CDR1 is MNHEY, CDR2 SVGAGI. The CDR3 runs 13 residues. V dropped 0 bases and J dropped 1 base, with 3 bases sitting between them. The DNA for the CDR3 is TGTGCCAGCAGTTACTCGGCGAACACTGAAGCTTTCTTT. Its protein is CASSYSANTEAFF.

This CDR3 reads CSVVRLAQNEQFF. As DNA, the CDR3 is TGCAGCGTTGTAAGACTAGCGCAGAATGAGCAGTTCTTC. The chain couples TRBV29-1 to TRBJ2-1, with TRBD2 identical over 8 bases. The CDR3 totals 13 residues. The V gene end was trimmed by 4 bases and the J gene end by 7 bases; junction bases not matched to a gene: 6. Germline CDR1 SQVTM, CDR2 ANQGSEA.

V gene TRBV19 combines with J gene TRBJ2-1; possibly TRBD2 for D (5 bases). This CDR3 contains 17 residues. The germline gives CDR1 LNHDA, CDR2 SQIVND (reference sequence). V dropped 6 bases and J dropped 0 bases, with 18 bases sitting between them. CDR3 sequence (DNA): TGTGCCAGTAGCGCCGTTCCCATGGAGGTCTCCTACAATGAGCAGTTCTTC. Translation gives CASSAVPMEVSYNEQFF.

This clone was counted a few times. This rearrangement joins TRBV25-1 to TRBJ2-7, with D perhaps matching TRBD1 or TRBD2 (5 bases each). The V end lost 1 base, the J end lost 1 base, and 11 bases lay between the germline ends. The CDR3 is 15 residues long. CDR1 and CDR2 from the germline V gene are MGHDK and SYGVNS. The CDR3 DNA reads TGTGCCAGCAGTGAATCGTGGGGGTCTTCCTACGAGCAGTACTTC. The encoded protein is CASSESWGSSYEQYF.

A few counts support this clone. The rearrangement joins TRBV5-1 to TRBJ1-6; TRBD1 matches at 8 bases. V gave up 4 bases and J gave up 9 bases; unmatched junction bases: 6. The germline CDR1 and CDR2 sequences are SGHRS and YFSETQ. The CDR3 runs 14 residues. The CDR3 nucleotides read TGCGCCAGCAGCGGAGGACAGGGTGGTTCACCCCTCCACTTT. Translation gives CASSGGQGGSPLHF.

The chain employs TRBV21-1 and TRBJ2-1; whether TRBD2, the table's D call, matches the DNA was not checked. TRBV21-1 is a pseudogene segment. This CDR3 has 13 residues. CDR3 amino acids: CASSKGGDNEQFF. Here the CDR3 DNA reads TGTGCCAGCAGCAAAGGCGGGGACAATGAGCAGTTCTTC.

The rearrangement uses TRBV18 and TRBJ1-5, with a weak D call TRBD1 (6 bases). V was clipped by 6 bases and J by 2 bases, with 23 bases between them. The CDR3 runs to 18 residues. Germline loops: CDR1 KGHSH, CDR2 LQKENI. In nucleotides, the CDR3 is TGTGCCAGCTCTCTAACAGGGTCGTCCGATTCTCGCAATCAGCCCCAGCATTTT. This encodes CASSLTGSSDSRNQPQHF.

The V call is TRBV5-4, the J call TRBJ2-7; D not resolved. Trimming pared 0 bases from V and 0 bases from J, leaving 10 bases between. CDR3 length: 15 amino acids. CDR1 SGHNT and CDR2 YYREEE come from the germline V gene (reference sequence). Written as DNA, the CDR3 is TGTGCCAGCAGCTTGGGGGCGTCCAGCTCCTACGAGCAGTACTTC. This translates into CASSLGASSSYEQYF.

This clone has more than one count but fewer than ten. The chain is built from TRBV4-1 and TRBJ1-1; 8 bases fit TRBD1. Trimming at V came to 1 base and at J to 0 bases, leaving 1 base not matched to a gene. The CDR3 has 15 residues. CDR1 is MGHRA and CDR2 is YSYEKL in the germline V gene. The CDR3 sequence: CASSQATGVNTEAFF. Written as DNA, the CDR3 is TGCGCCAGCAGCCAAGCGACAGGGGTGAACACTGAAGCTTTCTTT.

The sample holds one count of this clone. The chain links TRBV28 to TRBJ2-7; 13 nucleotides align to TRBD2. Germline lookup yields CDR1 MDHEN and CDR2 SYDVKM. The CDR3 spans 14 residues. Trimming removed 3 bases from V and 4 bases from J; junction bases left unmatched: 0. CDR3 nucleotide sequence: TGTGCCAGCAGTTTGACTAGCGGGAGGTACGAGCAGTACTTC. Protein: CASSLTSGRYEQYF.

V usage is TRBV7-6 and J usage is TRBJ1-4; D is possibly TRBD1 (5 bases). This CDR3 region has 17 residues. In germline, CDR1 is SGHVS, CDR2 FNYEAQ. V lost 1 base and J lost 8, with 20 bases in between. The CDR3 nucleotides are TGTGCCAGCAGCTTAGGATACTTGGGCAGGGTTGGAGAAAAACTGTTTTTT. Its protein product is CASSLGYLGRVGEKLFF.

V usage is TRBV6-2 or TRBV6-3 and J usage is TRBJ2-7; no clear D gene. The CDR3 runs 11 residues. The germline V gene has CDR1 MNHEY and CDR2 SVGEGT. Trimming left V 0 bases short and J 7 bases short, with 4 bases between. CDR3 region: CASSYSIEQYF. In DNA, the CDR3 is TGTGCCAGCAGTTACTCGATAGAGCAGTACTTC.

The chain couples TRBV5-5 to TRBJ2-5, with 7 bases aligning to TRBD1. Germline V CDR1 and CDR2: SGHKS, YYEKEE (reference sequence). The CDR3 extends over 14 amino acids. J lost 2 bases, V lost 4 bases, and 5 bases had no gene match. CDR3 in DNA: TGTGCCAGCAGCCAGGGACAGTCACAAGAGACCCAGTACTTC. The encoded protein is CASSQGQSQETQYF.

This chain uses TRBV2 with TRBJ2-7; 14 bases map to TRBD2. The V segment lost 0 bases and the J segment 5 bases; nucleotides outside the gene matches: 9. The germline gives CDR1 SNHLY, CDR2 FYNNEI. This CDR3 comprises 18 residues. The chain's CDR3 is CASSEALGLAGVGNEQYF. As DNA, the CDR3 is TGTGCCAGCAGTGAAGCGCTGGGACTAGCGGGAGTAGGAAACGAGCAGTACTTC.

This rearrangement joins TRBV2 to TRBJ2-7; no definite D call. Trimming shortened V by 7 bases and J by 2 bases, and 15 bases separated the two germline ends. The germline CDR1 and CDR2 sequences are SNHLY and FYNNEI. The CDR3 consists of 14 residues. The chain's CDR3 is CASKHEDGAYEQYF. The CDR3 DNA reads TGTGCCAGCAAGCACGAGGACGGCGCCTACGAGCAGTACTTC.

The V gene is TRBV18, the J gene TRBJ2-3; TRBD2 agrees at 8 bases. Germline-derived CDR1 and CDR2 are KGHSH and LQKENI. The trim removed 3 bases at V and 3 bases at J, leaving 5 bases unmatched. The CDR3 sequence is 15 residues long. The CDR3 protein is CASSPLGLGTDTQYF. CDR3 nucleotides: TGTGCCAGCTCACCTCTGGGACTAGGAACAGATACGCAGTATTTT.